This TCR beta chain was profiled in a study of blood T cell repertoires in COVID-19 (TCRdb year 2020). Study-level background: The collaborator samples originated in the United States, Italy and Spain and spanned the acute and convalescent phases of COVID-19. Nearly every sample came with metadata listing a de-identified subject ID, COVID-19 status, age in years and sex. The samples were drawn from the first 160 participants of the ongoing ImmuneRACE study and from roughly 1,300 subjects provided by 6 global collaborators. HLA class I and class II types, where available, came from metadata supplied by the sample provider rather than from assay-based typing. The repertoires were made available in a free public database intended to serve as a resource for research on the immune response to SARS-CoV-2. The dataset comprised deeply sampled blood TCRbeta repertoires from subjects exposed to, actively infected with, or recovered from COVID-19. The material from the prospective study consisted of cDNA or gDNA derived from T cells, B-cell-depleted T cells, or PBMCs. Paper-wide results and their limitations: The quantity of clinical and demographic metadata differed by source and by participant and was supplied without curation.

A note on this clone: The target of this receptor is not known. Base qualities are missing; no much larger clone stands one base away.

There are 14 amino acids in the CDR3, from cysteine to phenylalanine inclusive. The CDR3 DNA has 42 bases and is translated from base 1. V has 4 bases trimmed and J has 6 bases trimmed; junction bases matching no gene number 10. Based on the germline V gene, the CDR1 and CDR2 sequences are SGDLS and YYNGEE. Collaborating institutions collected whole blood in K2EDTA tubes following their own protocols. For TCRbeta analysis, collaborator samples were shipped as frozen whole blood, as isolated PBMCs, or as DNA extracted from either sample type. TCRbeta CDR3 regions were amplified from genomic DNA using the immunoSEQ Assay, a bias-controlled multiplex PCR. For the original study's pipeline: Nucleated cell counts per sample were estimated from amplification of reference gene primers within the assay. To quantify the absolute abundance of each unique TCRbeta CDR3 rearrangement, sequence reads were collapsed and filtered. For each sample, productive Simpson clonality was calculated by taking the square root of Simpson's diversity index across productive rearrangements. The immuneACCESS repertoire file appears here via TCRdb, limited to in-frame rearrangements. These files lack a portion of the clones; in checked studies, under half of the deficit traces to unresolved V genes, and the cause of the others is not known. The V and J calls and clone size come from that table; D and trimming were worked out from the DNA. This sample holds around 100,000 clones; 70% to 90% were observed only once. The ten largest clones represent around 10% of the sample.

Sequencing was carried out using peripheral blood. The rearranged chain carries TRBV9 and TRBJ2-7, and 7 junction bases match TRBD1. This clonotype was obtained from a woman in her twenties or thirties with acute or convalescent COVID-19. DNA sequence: TGTGCCAGCAGCTCCAGGGGACAGTCCGGCGAGCAGTACTTC. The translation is CASSSRGQSGEQYF. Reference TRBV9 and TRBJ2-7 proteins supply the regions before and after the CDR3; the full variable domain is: DSGVTQTPKHLITATGQRVTLRCSPRSGDLSVYWYQQSLDQGLQFLIQYYNGEERAKGNILERFSAQQFPDLHSELNLSSLELGDSALYFCASSSRGQSGEQYFGPGTRLTVT.